This entry concerns a single T cell receptor (beta chain). The target antigen is unknown. Per the germline V gene, CDR1 is MGHDK and CDR2 is SYGVNS. V was clipped by 3 bases and J by 5 bases; unmatched bases: 8. The CDR3 totals 15 residues. The data derive from a study of cytomegalovirus exposure and HLA in healthy donors. Study findings and constraints: What was likely a sequencing artifact was a cluster of highly shared sequence variants.

The donors (healthy individuals) were bone marrow donors. 13 Jbeta primers and 60 Vbeta primers were used for the PCR. The repertoire was sequenced with immunoSEQ multiplex PCR; TCRdb's copy has only in-frame clones and lacks some. Here the sample spans around 200,000 clones, approximately 80% being singletons. This chain joins TRBV25-1 and TRBJ1-1; TRBD1 aligns across 8 bases. The clonotype originates from a boy younger than 18 in good health and CMV-seronegative. The sequencing input was PBMCs. For the CDR3, the DNA is TGTGCCAGCAGTGAGGTAGACAGGGGAGCGACTGAAGCTTTCTTT. This encodes CASSEVDRGATEAFF.